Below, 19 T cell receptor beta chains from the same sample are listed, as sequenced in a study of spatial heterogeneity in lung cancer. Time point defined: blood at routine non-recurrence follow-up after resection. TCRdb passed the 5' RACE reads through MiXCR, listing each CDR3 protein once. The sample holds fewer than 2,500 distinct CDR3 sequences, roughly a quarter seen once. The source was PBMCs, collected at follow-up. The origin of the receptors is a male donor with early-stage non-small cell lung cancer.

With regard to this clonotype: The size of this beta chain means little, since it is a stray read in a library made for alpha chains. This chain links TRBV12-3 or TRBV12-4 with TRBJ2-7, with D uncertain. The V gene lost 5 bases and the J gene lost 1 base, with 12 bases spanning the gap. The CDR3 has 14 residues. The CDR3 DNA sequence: TGTGCCAGCAGTCCCGCCCCGTCTTCCTACGAGCAGTACTTC. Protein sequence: CASSPAPSSYEQYF.

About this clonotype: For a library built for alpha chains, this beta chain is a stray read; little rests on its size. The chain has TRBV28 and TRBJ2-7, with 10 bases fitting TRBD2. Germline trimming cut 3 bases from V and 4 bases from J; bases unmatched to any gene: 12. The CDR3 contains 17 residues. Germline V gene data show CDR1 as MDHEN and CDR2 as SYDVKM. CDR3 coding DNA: TGTGCCAGCAGTTTGAGCGGGAGGGCCGCTGTTGCATACGAGCAGTACTTC. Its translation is CASSLSGRAAVAYEQYF.

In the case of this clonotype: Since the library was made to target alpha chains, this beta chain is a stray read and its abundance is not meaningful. The CDR3 spells CSAEGLAGTTDTQYF. CDR3 DNA: TGCAGTGCCGAAGGACTAGCGGGAACCACAGATACGCAGTATTTT. The chain carries TRBV20-1 and TRBJ2-3; the match to TRBD2 covers 12 bases. This CDR3 is built from 15 residues. From germline, CDR1 is DFQATT and CDR2 SNEGSKA (reference sequence). V lost 6 bases to trimming and J lost 2 bases; unmatched junction nucleotides: 6.

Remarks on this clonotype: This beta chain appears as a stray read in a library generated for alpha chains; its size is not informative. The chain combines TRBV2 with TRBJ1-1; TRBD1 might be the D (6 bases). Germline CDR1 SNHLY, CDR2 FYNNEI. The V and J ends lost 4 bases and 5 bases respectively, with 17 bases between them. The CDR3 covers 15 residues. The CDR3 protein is CASSAQDLQGTEAFF. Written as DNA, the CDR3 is TGTGCCAGCAGTGCTCAGGATCTCCAGGGGACTGAAGCTTTCTTT.

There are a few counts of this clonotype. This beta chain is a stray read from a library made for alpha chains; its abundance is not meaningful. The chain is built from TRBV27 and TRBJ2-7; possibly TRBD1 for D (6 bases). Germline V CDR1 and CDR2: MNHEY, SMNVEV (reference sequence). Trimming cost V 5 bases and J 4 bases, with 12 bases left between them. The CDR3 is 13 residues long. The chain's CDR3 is CASSPGQMYEQYF. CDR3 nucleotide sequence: TGTGCCAGCAGTCCCGGACAGATGTACGAGCAGTACTTC.

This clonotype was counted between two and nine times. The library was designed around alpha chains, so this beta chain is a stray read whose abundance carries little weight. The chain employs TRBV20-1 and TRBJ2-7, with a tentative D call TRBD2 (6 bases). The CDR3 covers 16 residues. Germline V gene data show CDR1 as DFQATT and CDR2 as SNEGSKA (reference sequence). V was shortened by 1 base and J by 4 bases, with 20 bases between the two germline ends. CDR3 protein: CSARASFFSGRYEQYF. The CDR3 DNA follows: TGCAGTGCTAGAGCCTCATTTTTTAGCGGCCGATACGAGCAGTACTTC.

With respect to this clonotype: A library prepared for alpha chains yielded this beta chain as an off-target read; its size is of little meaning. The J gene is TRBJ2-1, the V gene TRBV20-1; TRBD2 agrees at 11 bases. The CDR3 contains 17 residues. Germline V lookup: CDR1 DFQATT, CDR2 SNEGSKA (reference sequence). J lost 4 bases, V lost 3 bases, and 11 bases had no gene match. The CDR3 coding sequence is TGCAGTGCTAGTCCTAGCGGGGGGCTGACCCGGTACAATGAGCAGTTCTTC. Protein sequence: CSASPSGGLTRYNEQFF.

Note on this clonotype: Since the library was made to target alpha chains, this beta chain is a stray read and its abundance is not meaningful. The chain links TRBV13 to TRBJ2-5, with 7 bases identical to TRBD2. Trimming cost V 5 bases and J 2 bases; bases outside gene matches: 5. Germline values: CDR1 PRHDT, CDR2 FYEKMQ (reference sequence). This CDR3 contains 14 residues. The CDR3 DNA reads TGTGCCAGCAGCCTAGCGGCCTTTCAAGAGACCCAGTACTTC. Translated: CASSLAAFQETQYF.

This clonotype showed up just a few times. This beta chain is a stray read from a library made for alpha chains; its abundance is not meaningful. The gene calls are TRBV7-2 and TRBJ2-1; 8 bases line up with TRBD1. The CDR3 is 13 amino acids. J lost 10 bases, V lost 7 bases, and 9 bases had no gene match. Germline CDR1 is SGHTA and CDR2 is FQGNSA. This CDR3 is CASKVRGPREQFF. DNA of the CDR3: TGTGCCAGCAAGGTCAGGGGGCCGAGGGAGCAGTTCTTC.

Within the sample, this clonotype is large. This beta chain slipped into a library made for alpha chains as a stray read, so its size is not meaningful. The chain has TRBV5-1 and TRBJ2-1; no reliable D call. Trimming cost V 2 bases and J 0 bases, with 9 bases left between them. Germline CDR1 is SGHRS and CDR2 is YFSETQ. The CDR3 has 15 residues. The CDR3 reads CASSFTIGSYNEQFF. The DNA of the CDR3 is TGCGCCAGCAGCTTCACTATCGGCTCCTACAATGAGCAGTTCTTC. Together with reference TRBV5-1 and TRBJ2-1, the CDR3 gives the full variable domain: KAGVTQTPRYLIKTRGQQVTLSCSPISGHRSVSWYQQTPGQGLQFLFEYFSETQRNKGNFPGRFSGRQFSNSRSEMNVSTLELGDSALYLCASSFTIGSYNEQFFGPGTRLTVL.

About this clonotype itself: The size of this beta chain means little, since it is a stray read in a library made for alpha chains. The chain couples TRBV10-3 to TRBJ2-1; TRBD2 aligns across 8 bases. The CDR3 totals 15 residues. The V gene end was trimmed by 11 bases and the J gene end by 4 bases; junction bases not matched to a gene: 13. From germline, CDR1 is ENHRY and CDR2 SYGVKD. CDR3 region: CASMPSTSAYNEQFF. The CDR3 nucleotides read TGTGCCTCCATGCCCTCGACTAGCGCGTACAATGAGCAGTTCTTC.

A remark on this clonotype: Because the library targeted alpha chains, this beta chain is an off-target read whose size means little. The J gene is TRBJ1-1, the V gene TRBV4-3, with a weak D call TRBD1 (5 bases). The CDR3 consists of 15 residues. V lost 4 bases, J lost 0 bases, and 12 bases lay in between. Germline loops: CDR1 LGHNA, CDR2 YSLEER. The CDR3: CASSPVTVMNTEAFF. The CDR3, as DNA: TGCGCCAGCAGCCCGGTGACAGTTATGAACACTGAAGCTTTCTTT.

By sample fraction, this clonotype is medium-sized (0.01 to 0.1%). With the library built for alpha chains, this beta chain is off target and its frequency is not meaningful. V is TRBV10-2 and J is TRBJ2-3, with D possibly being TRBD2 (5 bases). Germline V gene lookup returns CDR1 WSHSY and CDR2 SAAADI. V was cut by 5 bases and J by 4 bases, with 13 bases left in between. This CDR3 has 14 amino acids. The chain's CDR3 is CASSPSGSADTQYF. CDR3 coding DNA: TGCGCCAGCAGTCCCTCGGGGAGCGCAGATACGCAGTATTTT.

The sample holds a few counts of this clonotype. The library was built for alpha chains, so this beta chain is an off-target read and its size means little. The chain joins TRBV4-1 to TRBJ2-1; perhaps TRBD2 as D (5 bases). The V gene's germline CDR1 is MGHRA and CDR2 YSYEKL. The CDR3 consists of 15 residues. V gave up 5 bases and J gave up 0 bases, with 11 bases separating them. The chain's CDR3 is CASSTLGSSYNEQFF. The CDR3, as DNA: TGCGCCAGCAGCACACTAGGGAGCTCCTACAATGAGCAGTTCTTC.

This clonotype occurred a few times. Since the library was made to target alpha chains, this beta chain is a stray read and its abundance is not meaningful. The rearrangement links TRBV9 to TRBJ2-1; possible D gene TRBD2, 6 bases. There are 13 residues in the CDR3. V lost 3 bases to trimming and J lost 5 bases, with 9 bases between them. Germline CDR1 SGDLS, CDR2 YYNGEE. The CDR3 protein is CASSAGGNNEQFF. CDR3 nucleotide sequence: TGTGCCAGCAGCGCCGGGGGAAACAATGAGCAGTTCTTC.

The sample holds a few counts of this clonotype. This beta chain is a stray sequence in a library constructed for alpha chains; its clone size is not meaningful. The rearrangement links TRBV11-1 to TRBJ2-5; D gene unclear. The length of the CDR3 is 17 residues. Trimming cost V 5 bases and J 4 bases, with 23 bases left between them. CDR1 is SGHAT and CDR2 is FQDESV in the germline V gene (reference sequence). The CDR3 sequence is CASSRGAATLGVETQYF. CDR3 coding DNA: TGTGCCAGCAGCCGAGGTGCTGCGACACTGGGTGTAGAGACCCAGTACTTC.

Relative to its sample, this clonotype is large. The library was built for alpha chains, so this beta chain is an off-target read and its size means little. The CDR3 loop reads CASSLRTVTDTQYF. In DNA form, the CDR3 reads TGTGCCAGCAGCTTACGGACAGTAACAGATACGCAGTATTTT. The rearrangement uses TRBV11-2 and TRBJ2-3; tentatively, D is TRBD1 (6 bases). There are 14 residues in the CDR3. The ends were cut back, 2 bases at V and 3 bases at J, with 9 bases in the middle. Looked up from germline, CDR1 is SGHAT and CDR2 is FQNNGV.

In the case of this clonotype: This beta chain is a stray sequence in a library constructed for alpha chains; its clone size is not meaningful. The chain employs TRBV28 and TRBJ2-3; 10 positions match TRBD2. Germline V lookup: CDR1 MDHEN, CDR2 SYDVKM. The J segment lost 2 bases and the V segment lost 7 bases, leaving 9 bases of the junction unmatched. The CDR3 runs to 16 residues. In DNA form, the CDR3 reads TGTGCCAGCAACTTAGGGGGACTAGCGACCACAGATACGCAGTATTTT. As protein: CASNLGGLATTDTQYF.

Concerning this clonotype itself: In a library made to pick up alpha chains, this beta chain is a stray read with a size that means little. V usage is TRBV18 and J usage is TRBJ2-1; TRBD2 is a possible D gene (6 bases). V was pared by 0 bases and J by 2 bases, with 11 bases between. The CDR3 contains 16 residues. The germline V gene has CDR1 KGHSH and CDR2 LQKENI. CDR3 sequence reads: CASSPPRLAAYNEQFF. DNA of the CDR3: TGTGCCAGCTCACCACCGCGATTAGCGGCCTACAATGAGCAGTTCTTC.